This TCR beta chain derives from a study of cytomegalovirus exposure and HLA in healthy donors. A remark on this clone: The antigen remains undetermined.

PCR amplification relied on 60 Vbeta primers (plus 13 Jbeta primers). This table comes from immunoSEQ multiplex PCR, and its TCRdb copy is limited to in-frame clones, with some not included. The repertoire has about 160,000 clones, about 85% of them found once; the top ten carry about 2%. General study points: Among TCR beta chains, those listed as cytomegalovirus-associated numbered 164.

V was pared by 4 bases and J by 5 bases, with 5 bases between. The CDR3 spans 10 residues. Germline V gives CDR1 SQVTM, CDR2 ANQGSEA. Those who donated were healthy bone marrow donors. The receptor was derived from a man in his late teens or twenties in good health and CMV-seropositive. The chain couples TRBV29-1 to TRBJ1-1; D uncertain. The sequenced sample was PBMCs. CDR3 DNA: TGCAGCGTTGGAGTAACTGAAGCTTTCTTT. Translation gives CSVGVTEAFF.